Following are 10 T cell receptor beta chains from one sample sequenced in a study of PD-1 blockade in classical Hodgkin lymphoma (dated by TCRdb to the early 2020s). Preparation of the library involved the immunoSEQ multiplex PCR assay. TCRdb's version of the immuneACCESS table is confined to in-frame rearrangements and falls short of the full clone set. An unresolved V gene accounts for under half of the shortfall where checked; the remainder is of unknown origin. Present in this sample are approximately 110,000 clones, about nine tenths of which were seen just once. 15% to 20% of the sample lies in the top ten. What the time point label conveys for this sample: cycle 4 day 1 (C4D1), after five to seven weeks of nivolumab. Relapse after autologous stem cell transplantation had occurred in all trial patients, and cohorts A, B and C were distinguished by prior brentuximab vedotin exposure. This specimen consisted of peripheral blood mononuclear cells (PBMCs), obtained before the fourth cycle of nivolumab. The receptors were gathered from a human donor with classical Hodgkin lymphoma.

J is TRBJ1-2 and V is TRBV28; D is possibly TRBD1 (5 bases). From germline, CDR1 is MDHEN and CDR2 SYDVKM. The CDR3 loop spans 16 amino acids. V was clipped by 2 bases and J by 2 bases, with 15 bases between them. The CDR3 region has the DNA TGTGCCAGCAGTTTAGAAGTGGCAGGGAAGAACTATGGCTACACCTTC. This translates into CASSLEVAGKNYGYTF.

DNA of the CDR3: TGTGCCAGCTTACCTACAGGGGGCTTAGGTGAAAAACTGTTTTTT. Protein sequence: CASLPTGGLGEKLFF. This rearrangement joins TRBV18 to TRBJ1-4, with 9 bases identical to TRBD1. The CDR3 extends over 15 amino acids. The V and J ends lost 7 bases and 7 bases, in that order; junction bases with no gene match: 10. Germline assignment: CDR1 KGHSH and CDR2 LQKENI.

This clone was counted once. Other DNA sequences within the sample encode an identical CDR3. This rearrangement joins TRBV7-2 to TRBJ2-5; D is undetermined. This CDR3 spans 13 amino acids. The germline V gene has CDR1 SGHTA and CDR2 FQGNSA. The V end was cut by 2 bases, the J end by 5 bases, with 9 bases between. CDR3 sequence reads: CASSLSFSETQYF. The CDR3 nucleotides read TGTGCCAGCAGCTTAAGTTTCTCGGAGACCCAGTACTTC.

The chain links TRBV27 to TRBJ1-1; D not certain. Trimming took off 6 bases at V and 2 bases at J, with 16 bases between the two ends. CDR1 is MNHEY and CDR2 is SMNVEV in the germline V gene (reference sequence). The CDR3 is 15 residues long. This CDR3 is CASRVGKNLNTEAFF. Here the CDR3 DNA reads TGTGCCAGCAGGGTAGGGAAAAACCTTAACACTGAAGCTTTCTTT.

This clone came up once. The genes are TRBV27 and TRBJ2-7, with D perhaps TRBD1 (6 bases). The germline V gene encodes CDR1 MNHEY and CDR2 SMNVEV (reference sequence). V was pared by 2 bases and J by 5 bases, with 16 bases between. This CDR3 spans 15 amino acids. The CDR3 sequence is CASSLRGPTGNEQYF. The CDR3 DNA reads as TGTGCCAGCAGTTTAAGGGGCCCGACAGGTAACGAGCAGTACTTC.

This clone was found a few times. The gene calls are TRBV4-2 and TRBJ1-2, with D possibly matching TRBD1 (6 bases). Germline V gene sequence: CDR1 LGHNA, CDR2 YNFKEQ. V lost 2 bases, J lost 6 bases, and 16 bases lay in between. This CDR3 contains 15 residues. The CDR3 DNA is TGTGCCAGCAGCCAATTAGGGCAGGGGATCAATGGCTACACCTTC. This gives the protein CASSQLGQGINGYTF.

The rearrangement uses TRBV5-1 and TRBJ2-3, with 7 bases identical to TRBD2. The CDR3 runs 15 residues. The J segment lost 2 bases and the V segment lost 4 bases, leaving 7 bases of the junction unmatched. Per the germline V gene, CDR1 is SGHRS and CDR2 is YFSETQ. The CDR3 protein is CASSGGSGNTDTQYF. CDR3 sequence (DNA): TGCGCCAGCAGCGGCGGGAGCGGTAACACAGATACGCAGTATTTT.

The CDR3 nucleotides read TGTGCCAGCTCACCACCGCGGGGACTAGCGAACACCGGGGAGCTGTTTTTT. Its translation: CASSPPRGLANTGELFF. This chain uses TRBV18 with TRBJ2-2; TRBD2 agrees at 8 bases. V dropped 0 bases and J dropped 0; count of bases not matched to a gene: 3. Germline CDR1 is KGHSH and CDR2 is LQKENI. This CDR3 has 17 residues.

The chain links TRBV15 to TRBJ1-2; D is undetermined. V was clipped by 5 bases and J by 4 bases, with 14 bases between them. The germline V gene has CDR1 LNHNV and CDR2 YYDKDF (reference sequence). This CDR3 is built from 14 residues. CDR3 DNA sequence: TGTGCCACCAGCCCTAGAGAGGGAAGCTATGGCTACACCTTC. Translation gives CATSPREGSYGYTF.

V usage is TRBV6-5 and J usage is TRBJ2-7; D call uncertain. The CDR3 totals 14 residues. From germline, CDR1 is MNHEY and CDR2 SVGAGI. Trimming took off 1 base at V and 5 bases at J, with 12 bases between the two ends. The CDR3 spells CASSYFGPKDEQYF. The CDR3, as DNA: TGTGCCAGCAGTTACTTTGGACCCAAGGACGAGCAGTACTTC.